The T cell receptor (beta chain) under discussion was sequenced for a study of blood T cell repertoires in COVID-19. The wider study: COVID-19 samples collected from the United States, Italy and Spain covered acute and convalescent phases. PBMCs, B-cell-depleted T cells, or T cells provided the cDNA or gDNA that made up the material.

The repertoire was sequenced with immunoSEQ multiplex PCR; TCRdb's copy has only in-frame clones and lacks some. The table lists 62,000 or so clones, over 80% of them singletons. Germline loops: CDR1 SGHAT, CDR2 FQNNGV. This CDR3 has 14 amino acids. Trimming took off 5 bases at V and 6 bases at J, with 16 bases between the two ends. The sample comprised peripheral blood. The chain joins TRBV11-2 to TRBJ1-2; D is unclear. This sequence was found in a human donor in a cohort sampled during active COVID-19. CDR3 coding DNA: TGTGCCAGCAGCCCGATACGTCAGTTTAATGGCTACACCTTC. Protein product: CASSPIRQFNGYTF.